This section outlines one T cell receptor beta chain sequence together with its context. Its cognate antigen has yet to be identified. No base quality values were provided; no much bigger clone lies one nucleotide off. Including cysteine and phenylalanine, the CDR3 has 13 amino acids. Only the CDR3 part of the read is kept: 39 bases, read in frame from the first base. V and J are trimmed by 7 bases and 0 bases, and the gene matches miss 2 bases of the junction. CDR1 and CDR2, looked up from the germline V gene, are MNHNS and SASEGT. This entry is derived from a study of cytomegalovirus exposure and HLA in healthy donors (dated by TCRdb to 2016 to 2017). For the wider study: According to a later analysis, one platform produced both the roughly 110 validation repertoires and the 700 or so repertoires of the first cohort. The study aimed to test whether cataloging public T cell receptors could reveal signatures of past pathogen exposure. Along with the approximately 600-subject first cohort, a separate validation cohort of some 130 different subjects was used. High-throughput TCR immunosequencing, statistical association of individual TCRs with disease status, and machine learning were combined to predict cytomegalovirus infection status. The full study reports these points: While some public TCRs were present in many individuals, most TCR sequences turned up only very rarely across donors. A few of the identified cytomegalovirus-associated TCR beta chains were confirmed in vitro to be specific for cytomegalovirus antigens. Subsequent analysis determined that TCRs grouped into clusters in the first cohort also showed a tendency toward co-occurrence across the roughly 110 validation repertoires, and 85% to 95% of cluster scores exceeded 0. Cytomegalovirus status was reported to be diagnosed by the classifier with high specificity and sensitivity in both the original and validation cohorts. A total of 150 to 200 TCR beta chains were listed by the study as associated with cytomegalovirus. The validation cohort had no HLA typing available for a later analysis, so co-occurrence within that cohort was assessed over all 130 or so repertoires. The authors suggested that the approach could potentially be generalized to other disease states and immunological phenotypes.

The library was built by means of the immunoSEQ multiplex PCR assay. As for the authors' bioinformatics: A statistical classification framework was built to diagnose cytomegalovirus status from the catalog of TCR beta chain sequences. The source is immuneACCESS, and TCRdb retained only in-frame sequences with V and J called. Part of the clones is not carried over; for the studies checked, unresolved V genes explain less than half of this, and the remainder is unexplained. V, J and clone size reflect that table, while D and trimming were determined from the DNA. The sample data list about 88,000 clones, and approximately 81% of these were observed just once. The ten most abundant clones make up roughly an eighth of the sample. Donors formed part of the validation cohort, which comprised 120 subjects and was distinct from the first cohort of under 850 subjects.

The receptor's source is a woman younger than 30 in good health and CMV-seropositive. This chain is built from TRBV6-1 and TRBJ1-1; 7 middle bases align to TRBD1. The sequenced material came from PBMCs. The base sequence is TGTGCCAGCATGGGACAGATGAACACTGAAGCTTTCTTT. The resulting protein is CASMGQMNTEAFF.